This T cell receptor (beta chain) was captured by sequencing in a study of T cell responses to AZD1222 COVID-19 vaccine. Study summary: Second-dose schedules of about 4 or about 12 weeks were combined. General study findings and limits: Spike-spanning, vaccine-associated CD4 TCRs were dominant at 160-218 and 743-854. Increased Spike-specific TCR breadth and depth were observed after two AZD1222 doses. Clonal diversity was possibly underestimated, and white British individuals and females predominated among donors.

V was clipped by 2 bases and J by 0 bases, with 19 bases between them. CDR1 is SGHAT, CDR2 FQNNGV, per germline. The CDR3 runs to 18 residues. To note about this clone: Antigen specificity is unknown.

Profiled with immunoSEQ multiplex PCR; TCRdb holds only in-frame clones, not every one. The repertoire includes some 200,000 clones, around 92% of them detected once, and more than 9% sits in the top ten. This TCR was recovered from an adult in good health. The material sequenced was peripheral blood, taken on day 0 of AZD1222 vaccination. The chain is built from TRBV11-2 and TRBJ1-1; D is undetermined. The DNA of the CDR3 is TGTGCCAGCAGCTTACGGAATAATATAATGTTCATGAACACTGAAGCTTTCTTT. It yields the protein CASSLRNNIMFMNTEAFF.